This T cell receptor beta chain was captured in a study of blood T cells in healthy people across ages. Whole-study results and caveats: With donor CMV status unknown, expanded clonotype changes were possibly confounded. Naive CD4+ cell counts and diversity both ran higher in long-lived than in aged donors.

Through a sample-barcoded 5' primer and a J-beta primer mix, a second PCR was run for about 6 to 11 cycles. Every molecule of cDNA carried a tag from a template-switch adaptor with 12 random nucleotides. TCRdb recomputed calls from the 5' RACE reads with MiXCR, one row per CDR3 protein. The sample yields just under 750,000 distinct CDR3 sequences, about 24% seen once. Germline V gene data show CDR1 as LNHDA and CDR2 as SQIVND (reference sequence). V lost 5 bases and J lost 3; bases outside the gene matches: 11. The CDR3 covers 17 residues. This clonotype has only a few counts. The antigen is not known.

The sequence derives from a man between 65 and 85 years old in good health. The chain joins TRBV19 to TRBJ2-3, with TRBD2 identical over 10 bases. Material for sequencing was blood. The CDR3 protein is CASSPRGSGRRTDTQYF. The CDR3 nucleotides read TGTGCCAGTAGTCCTCGGGGTAGCGGGAGGAGGACAGATACGCAGTATTTT.